A single sample is the source of the 3 T cell receptor beta chains below, sequenced in a study of blood T cell repertoires in COVID-19 (dated by TCRdb to 2018 to 2021). Libraries were made using the immunoSEQ multiplex PCR assay. This immuneACCESS table, as held by TCRdb, lists in-frame sequences with V and J called but not all clones. Of the missing ones, under half trace to an unresolved V gene in checked studies; the others have no known cause. Here the sample has around 150,000 clones; 80% occur a single time. The ten largest clones capture 5% of the sample. Material: peripheral blood. Source of these receptors: a woman aged 45-59 years with acute or convalescent COVID-19.

The chain carries TRBV21-1 and TRBJ1-6; the table's D call, TRBD1, was not checked against the DNA. TRBV21-1 is reported as a pseudogene. The CDR3 covers 17 residues. The CDR3 nucleotides are TGTGCCAGCAGCGATGTGAGACAGGGGGCTGGGAATTCACCCCTCCACTTT. This codes for CASSDVRQGAGNSPLHF.

This rearrangement joins TRBV19 to TRBJ2-7; the D gene is possibly TRBD2 (6 bases). The CDR3 covers 11 residues. CDR1 is LNHDA and CDR2 is SQIVND in the germline V gene (reference sequence). The germline V and J ends were trimmed by 7 bases and 6 bases, with 10 bases remaining between them. CDR3: CASMGTREQYF. In DNA form, the CDR3 reads TGTGCCAGTATGGGGACTCGCGAGCAGTACTTC.

The genes are TRBV5-1 and TRBJ1-1; D not resolved. The germline V and J ends were trimmed by 0 bases and 1 base, with 10 bases remaining between them. CDR3 length: 15 residues. Germline V gives CDR1 SGHRS, CDR2 YFSETQ. The CDR3 DNA is TGCGCCAGCAGCTTGGGGCGGTTTTCGAACACTGAAGCTTTCTTT. It encodes CASSLGRFSNTEAFF.